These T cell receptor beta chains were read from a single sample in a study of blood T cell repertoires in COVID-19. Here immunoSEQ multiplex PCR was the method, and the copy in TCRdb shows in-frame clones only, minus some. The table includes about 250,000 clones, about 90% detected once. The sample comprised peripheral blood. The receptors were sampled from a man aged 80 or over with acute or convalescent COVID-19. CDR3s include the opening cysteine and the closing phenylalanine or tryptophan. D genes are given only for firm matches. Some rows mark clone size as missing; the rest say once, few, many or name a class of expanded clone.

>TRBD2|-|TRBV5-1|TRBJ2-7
CASSLDGTINGGDLGQYF
TGCGCCAGCAGCTTGGACGGGACTATCAACGGGGGAGATCTAGGACAGTACTTC
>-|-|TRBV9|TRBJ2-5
CASSVGPSQETQYF
TGTGCCAGCAGCGTAGGCCCTAGCCAAGAGACCCAGTACTTC
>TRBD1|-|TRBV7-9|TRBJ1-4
CASSFPLGQGDEKLFF
TGTGCCAGCAGCTTTCCCCTCGGACAGGGGGATGAAAAACTGTTTTTT
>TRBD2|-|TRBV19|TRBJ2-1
CASTQGLAGGTFYEQFF
TGTGCCAGTACCCAGGGGCTAGCGGGGGGCACCTTTTATGAACAGTTCTTC
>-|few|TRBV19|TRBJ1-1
CASSEGRNTEAFF
TGTGCCAGTAGTGAGGGTCGCAACACTGAAGCTTTCTTT
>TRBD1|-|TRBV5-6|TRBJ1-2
CATSWTGGAESGYTF
TGTGCCACCAGCTGGACAGGGGGCGCAGAGTCTGGCTACACCTTC
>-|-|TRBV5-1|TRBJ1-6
CASSLAAGRNSPLHF
TGCGCCAGCAGCTTGGCCGCAGGGCGTAATTCACCCCTCCACTTT
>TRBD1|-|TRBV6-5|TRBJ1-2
CASSIDRAYGYTF
TGTGCCAGCAGCATAGACAGGGCCTATGGCTACACCTTC
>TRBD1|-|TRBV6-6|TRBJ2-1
CASSYTGTGSHEQFF
TGTGCCAGCAGCTATACCGGGACAGGGAGCCATGAGCAGTTCTTC
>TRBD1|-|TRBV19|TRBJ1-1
CASSVKQGAITEAFF
TGTGCCAGTAGTGTAAAACAGGGGGCAATAACTGAAGCTTTCTTT
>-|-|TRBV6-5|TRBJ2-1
CASTQTPSNNEQFF
TGTGCCAGCACCCAAACCCCTAGTAACAATGAGCAGTTCTTC
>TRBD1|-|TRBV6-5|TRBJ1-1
CASSYETGGPEAFF
TGTGCCAGCAGTTACGAGACAGGGGGCCCTGAAGCTTTCTTT
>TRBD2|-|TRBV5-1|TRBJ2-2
CASSSGTSGSKGTGELFF
TGCGCCAGCAGCAGCGGGACTAGCGGGAGTAAAGGCACCGGGGAGCTGTTTTTT
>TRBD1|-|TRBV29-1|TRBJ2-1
CSVHKGQGARGNEQFF
TGCAGCGTCCACAAGGGGCAGGGGGCGCGAGGCAATGAGCAGTTCTTC
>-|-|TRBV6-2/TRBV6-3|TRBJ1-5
CASSYSQGYQPQHF
TGTGCCAGCAGTTACAGTCAGGGCTATCAGCCCCAGCATTTT
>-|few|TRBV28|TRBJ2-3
CAITVSSTDTQYF
TGTGCCATCACGGTCTCTAGCACAGATACGCAGTATTTT
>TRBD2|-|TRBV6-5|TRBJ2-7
CASSYRREGYEQYF
TGTGCCAGCAGTTACCGACGGGAGGGCTACGAGCAGTACTTC
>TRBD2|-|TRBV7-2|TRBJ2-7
CASSSGLAGENEQYF
TGTGCCAGCAGCTCGGGACTAGCGGGAGAGAACGAGCAGTACTTC
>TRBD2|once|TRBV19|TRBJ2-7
CASSITSGSSYEQYF
TGTGCCAGTAGTATCACTAGCGGAAGCTCCTACGAGCAGTACTTC
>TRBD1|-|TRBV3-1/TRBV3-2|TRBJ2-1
CASSQADRGTFEQFF
TGTGCCAGCAGCCAAGCGGACAGGGGAACTTTTGAGCAGTTCTTC
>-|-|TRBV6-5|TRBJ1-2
CASSYSTGLNYGYTF
TGTGCCAGCAGTTACAGCACAGGCCTTAACTATGGCTACACCTTC
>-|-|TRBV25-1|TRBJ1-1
CASVGGMGTEAFF
TGTGCCAGCGTCGGCGGGATGGGGACTGAAGCTTTCTTT
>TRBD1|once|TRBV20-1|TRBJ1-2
CSASTGQVLNYGYTF
TGCAGTGCTAGTACGGGACAGGTGCTTAACTATGGCTACACCTTC
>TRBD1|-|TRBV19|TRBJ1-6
CAVQDRGSYNSPLHF
TGTGCCGTCCAAGACAGGGGATCCTATAATTCACCCCTCCACTTT
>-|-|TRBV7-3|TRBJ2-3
CASSLVARRPDTQYF
TGTGCCAGCAGCTTGGTCGCGCGGCGCCCAGATACGCAGTATTTT
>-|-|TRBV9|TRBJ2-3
CASSKRGTDTDTQYF
TGTGCCAGCAGTAAACGGGGGACAGACACAGATACGCAGTATTTT
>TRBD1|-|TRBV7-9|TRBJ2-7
CASSLPGQGSEQYF
TGTGCCAGCAGCTTACCGGGACAGGGGAGCGAGCAGTACTTC
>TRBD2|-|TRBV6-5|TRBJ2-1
CASNPGLAGGEQFF
TGTGCCTCGAACCCCGGGCTAGCGGGAGGGGAGCAGTTCTTC
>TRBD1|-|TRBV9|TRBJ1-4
CASSSDRGGEKLFF
TGTGCCAGCAGCTCCGACAGGGGCGGTGAAAAACTGTTTTTT
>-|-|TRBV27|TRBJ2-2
CASSLYRIHTGELFF
TGTGCCAGCAGTTTATACAGGATCCACACCGGGGAGCTGTTTTTT
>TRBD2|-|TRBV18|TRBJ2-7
CASSRTSGLYEQYF
TGTGCCAGCTCGCGGACTAGCGGGCTCTACGAGCAGTACTTC
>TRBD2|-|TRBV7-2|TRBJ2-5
CASSPSSGRAETQYF
TGTGCCAGCAGCCCGTCTAGCGGGAGGGCTGAGACCCAGTACTTC
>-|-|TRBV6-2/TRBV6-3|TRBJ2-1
CASSYTWTYNEQFF
TGTGCCAGCAGTTACACTTGGACTTACAATGAGCAGTTCTTC
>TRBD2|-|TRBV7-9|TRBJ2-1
CASSLASASGETYNEQFF
TGTGCCAGCAGCTTAGCGTCCGCTAGCGGGGAAACCTACAATGAGCAGTTCTTC
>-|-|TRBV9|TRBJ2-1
CASSVTPSHGYEQFF
TGTGCCAGCAGCGTAACCCCGTCTCACGGGTATGAGCAGTTCTTC
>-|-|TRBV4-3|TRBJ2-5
CASSQDGTLQETQYF
TGCGCCAGCAGCCAAGATGGGACTTTACAGGAGACCCAGTACTTC
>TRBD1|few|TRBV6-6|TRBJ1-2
CASSYGGTGANYGYTF
TGTGCCAGCAGTTACGGGGGGACAGGGGCTAACTATGGCTACACCTTC
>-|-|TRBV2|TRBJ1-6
CASRRGGDSYNSPLHF
TGTGCCAGCAGGAGAGGGGGGGACTCCTATAATTCACCCCTCCACTTT
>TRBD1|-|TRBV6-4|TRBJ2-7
CASTPGTGSENEQYF
TGTGCCAGCACCCCCGGGACAGGGTCTGAAAACGAGCAGTACTTC
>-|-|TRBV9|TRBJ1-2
CASSLQGANYGYTF
TGTGCCAGCAGCCTACAGGGCGCTAACTATGGCTACACCTTC
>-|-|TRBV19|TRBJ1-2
CASSIDLPGSGYTF
TGTGCCAGTAGTATAGATCTTCCCGGTTCAGGCTACACCTTC
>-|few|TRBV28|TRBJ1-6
CASSPGQFYNSPLHF
TGTGCCAGCAGTCCCGGACAGTTTTATAATTCACCCCTCCACTTT
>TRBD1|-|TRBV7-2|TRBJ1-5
CASSTGTGGGQPQHF
TGTGCCAGCAGCACCGGGACAGGGGGAGGACAGCCCCAGCATTTT
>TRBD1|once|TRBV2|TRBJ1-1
CASKRQGAHGTEAFF
TGTGCCAGCAAAAGACAGGGGGCGCACGGCACTGAAGCTTTCTTT
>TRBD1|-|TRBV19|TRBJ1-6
CASSKRTGYNSPLHF
TGTGCCAGTAGTAAACGGACAGGTTATAATTCACCCCTCCACTTT
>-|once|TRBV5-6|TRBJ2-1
CASSLVGQDKQFF
TGTGCCAGCAGCTTGGTCGGTCAGGATAAGCAGTTCTTC
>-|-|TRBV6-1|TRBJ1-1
CASSDRGENTEAFF
TGTGCCAGCAGTGACAGGGGTGAAAACACTGAAGCTTTCTTT
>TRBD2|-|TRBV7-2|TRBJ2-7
CASSAGLAGGAHEQYF
TGTGCCAGCAGCGCGGGACTAGCGGGAGGGGCCCACGAGCAGTACTTC
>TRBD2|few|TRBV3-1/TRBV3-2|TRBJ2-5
CASSQVLRGGETQYF
TGTGCCAGCAGCCAAGTTTTACGGGGGGGGGAGACCCAGTACTTC
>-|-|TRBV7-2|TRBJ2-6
CASSLGRAPGANVLTF
TGTGCCAGCAGCTTAGGCAGGGCTCCTGGGGCCAACGTCCTGACTTTC
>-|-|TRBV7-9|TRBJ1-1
CASSLVQGVTEAFF
TGTGCCAGCAGCTTAGTACAGGGAGTCACTGAAGCTTTCTTT
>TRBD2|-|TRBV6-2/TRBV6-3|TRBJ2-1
CASSSFRGTSLLGEQFF
TGTGCCAGCAGTTCCTTCAGGGGGACTAGCCTATTGGGTGAGCAGTTCTTC
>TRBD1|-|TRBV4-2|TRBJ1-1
CASSQAVGQGANTEAFF
TGTGCCAGCAGCCAAGCCGTAGGACAGGGGGCGAACACTGAAGCTTTCTTT
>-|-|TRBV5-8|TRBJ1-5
CASTLQFSNQPQHF
TGTGCCAGCACCCTACAGTTTAGCAATCAGCCCCAGCATTTT
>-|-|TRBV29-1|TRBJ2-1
CSVLGSPGVNEQFF
TGCAGCGTATTGGGATCCCCGGGGGTCAATGAGCAGTTCTTC
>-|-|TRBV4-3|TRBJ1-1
CASSSRGTEAFF
TGCGCCAGCAGCTCGAGGGGGACTGAAGCTTTCTTT
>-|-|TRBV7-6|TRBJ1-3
CASSPLLESGNTIYF
TGTGCCAGCAGCCCCTTACTAGAATCCGGAAACACCATATATTTT
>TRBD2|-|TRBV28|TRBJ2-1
CASSFPTSGRHNEQFF
TGTGCCAGCAGTTTTCCGACTAGCGGGAGGCACAATGAGCAGTTCTTC
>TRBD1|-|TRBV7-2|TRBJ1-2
CASSPTSGGRGYTF
TGTGCCAGCAGCCCAACCTCAGGGGGAAGGGGCTACACCTTC